A selection of T cell receptor beta chains follows, all from one sample in a study of blood T cell repertoires in COVID-19. Here immunoSEQ multiplex PCR was the method, and the copy in TCRdb shows in-frame clones only, minus some. The data contain about 110,000 clones, 70% to 90% of them singletons. Sequenced input: peripheral blood. The source is a human donor in a cohort sampled during active COVID-19. The CDR3 runs from the conserved cysteine through the conserved F or W. D genes are given only for firm matches. Clone size appears in some rows only: once, few, many, or a class for an expanded clone.

-	TRBV6-5	-	TRBJ1-3	CASSRPGWAGNTIYF	TGTGCCAGCAGTCGACCAGGGTGGGCAGGAAACACCATATATTTT
TRBD1	TRBV7-6	-	TRBJ2-7	CASSRDRGPFLAHEQYF	TGTGCCAGCAGTAGGGACAGGGGGCCTTTTCTTGCGCACGAGCAGTACTTC
TRBD1	TRBV4-3	-	TRBJ1-2	CASSQSDRGHYGYTF	TGCGCCAGCAGCCAATCCGACAGGGGGCACTATGGCTACACCTTC
TRBD2	TRBV9	-	TRBJ2-7	CASSAGLAEGYEQYF	TGTGCCAGCAGCGCGGGACTAGCCGAGGGCTACGAGCAGTACTTC
TRBD2	TRBV18	-	TRBJ2-2	CASSPLAAGETGELFF	TGTGCCAGCTCACCACTAGCGGCGGGAGAGACCGGGGAGCTGTTTTTT
-	TRBV9	once	TRBJ1-2	CASSSHWSSYEGSYGYTF	TGTGCCAGCTCCTCCCACTGGTCTTCTTATGAGGGATCCTATGGCTACACCTTC
-	TRBV12-3/TRBV12-4	-	TRBJ1-2	CASSPPRGYGYTF	TGTGCCAGCAGTCCCCCCAGGGGCTATGGCTACACCTTC
-	TRBV2	-	TRBJ2-7	CASSEGHSYEQYF	TGTGCCAGCAGTGAGGGACATTCCTACGAGCAGTACTTC
TRBD1	TRBV6-1	-	TRBJ1-5	CASSEDRGDYYSNQPQHF	TGTGCCAGCAGTGAAGACAGGGGGGACTATTATAGCAATCAGCCCCAGCATTTT
TRBD2	TRBV3-1/TRBV3-2	-	TRBJ2-7	CASSQIAGGRDEQYF	TGTGCCAGCAGCCAAATAGCGGGGGGGCGGGACGAGCAGTACTTC
TRBD2	TRBV5-5	-	TRBJ2-1	CASSLVGGDNEQFF	TGTGCCAGCAGCTTGGTCGGGGGGGACAATGAGCAGTTCTTC
TRBD1	TRBV24-1	-	TRBJ1-2	CATSDVTGHHGYTF	TGTGCCACCAGTGACGTGACAGGGCACCATGGCTACACCTTC
-	TRBV5-6	-	TRBJ2-1	CASSLGELTYNEQFF	TGTGCCAGCAGCTTAGGCGAGCTGACATACAATGAGCAGTTCTTC
TRBD2	TRBV19	-	TRBJ2-5	CASGLAGTETQYF	TGTGCCAGCGGACTAGCGGGAACAGAGACCCAGTACTTC
-	TRBV6-1	once	TRBJ1-2	CASSEGTLRYGYTF	TGTGCCAGCAGTGAAGGTACCTTGAGATACGGCTACACCTTC
-	TRBV5-1	-	TRBJ2-1	CASSLGFGSGYEQFF	TGCGCCAGCAGCTTGGGTTTTGGGTCCGGGTATGAGCAGTTCTTC
TRBD1	TRBV6-5	once	TRBJ2-7	CASSPIVTGAYEQYF	TGTGCCAGCAGTCCCATAGTGACAGGGGCCTACGAGCAGTACTTC
-	TRBV18	-	TRBJ2-7	CASSPTEREQYF	TGTGCCAGCTCACCGACAGAGCGTGAGCAGTACTTC
-	TRBV5-6	-	TRBJ1-6	CASSQPLDSSPLHF	TGTGCCAGCAGCCAACCCCTCGACAGTTCACCCCTCCACTTT
TRBD2	TRBV7-8	-	TRBJ2-5	CASSLVRLAGGETQYF	TGTGCCAGCAGCTTAGTGCGTCTAGCGGGAGGGGAGACCCAGTACTTC
TRBD2	TRBV7-6	-	TRBJ2-1	CASSRGGTSYNEQFF	TGTGCCAGCAGTCGCGGGGGGACCTCCTACAATGAGCAGTTCTTC
TRBD2	TRBV28	-	TRBJ2-7	CASSSSGSSYEQYF	TGTGCCAGCAGTTCGAGCGGGAGTAGTTACGAGCAGTACTTC
-	TRBV10-3	-	TRBJ2-7	CAISESGQGAYEQYF	TGTGCCATCAGTGAGTCGGGGCAGGGTGCCTACGAGCAGTACTTC
-	TRBV4-2	many	TRBJ1-2	CASSQDRGGRGYGYTF	TGTGCCAGCAGCCAAGATCGGGGGGGACGGGGCTATGGCTACACCTTC
-	TRBV7-9	-	TRBJ1-1	CASSPSLNTEAFF	TGTGCCAGCAGCCCTTCTCTAAACACTGAAGCTTTCTTT
-	TRBV5-4	-	TRBJ2-5	CASSLGGTSPGETQYF	TGTGCCAGCAGCTTGGGCGGTACAAGTCCGGGGGAGACCCAGTACTTC
TRBD2	TRBV5-6	-	TRBJ2-1	CASSQLATNEQFF	TGTGCCAGCAGCCAACTAGCGACTAATGAGCAGTTCTTC
-	TRBV3-1/TRBV3-2	-	TRBJ1-1	CASSQGQGEAFF	TGTGCCAGCAGCCAAGGGCAGGGAGAAGCTTTCTTT
-	TRBV7-3	-	TRBJ2-3	CASSFAQEDTQYF	TGTGCCAGCAGCTTTGCTCAGGAAGATACGCAGTATTTT
TRBD1	TRBV7-9	-	TRBJ2-3	CASSANRGPDTQYF	TGTGCCAGCAGCGCTAACAGGGGCCCAGATACGCAGTATTTT
TRBD1	TRBV6-5	-	TRBJ2-1	CASSRGQGSPQFF	TGTGCCAGCAGCCGGGGACAGGGGAGCCCCCAGTTCTTC
-	TRBV10-3	-	TRBJ1-1	CAISEFRNTEAFF	TGTGCCATCAGTGAGTTTAGGAACACTGAAGCTTTCTTT
TRBD2	TRBV20-1	once	TRBJ2-1	CSASPAGGTNEQFF	TGCAGTGCTAGTCCAGCGGGAGGGACCAATGAGCAGTTCTTC
TRBD1	TRBV29-1	-	TRBJ1-4	CSAARGDRANEKLFF	TGCAGCGCCGCTCGGGGGGACAGGGCTAATGAAAAACTGTTTTTT
TRBD1	TRBV3-1/TRBV3-2	few	TRBJ1-5	CASSQSDRLNQPQHF	TGTGCCAGCAGCCAGTCGGACAGGCTCAATCAGCCCCAGCATTTT
TRBD2	TRBV5-1	-	TRBJ2-5	CASRYTSGGETQYF	TGCGCCAGCAGGTACACTAGCGGGGGAGAGACCCAGTACTTC
-	TRBV27	-	TRBJ2-7	CASRLIPGSHEQYF	TGTGCCAGCAGACTAATCCCAGGGTCGCACGAGCAGTACTTC
TRBD1	TRBV18	-	TRBJ2-7	CASSPLGQGAGEQYF	TGTGCCAGCTCCCCTCTGGGACAGGGGGCGGGGGAGCAGTACTTC
-	TRBV6-1	once	TRBJ2-4	CASSEWAGEAKNIQYF	TGTGCCAGCAGTGAATGGGCAGGGGAAGCCAAAAACATTCAGTACTTC
-	TRBV9	few	TRBJ2-7	CASSLEGVSYEQYF	TGTGCCAGCAGTTTAGAGGGTGTTTCCTACGAGCAGTACTTC
-	TRBV19	once	TRBJ1-2	CASSRYLYGYTF	TGTGCCAGTAGTCGGTACCTCTATGGCTACACCTTC
-	TRBV6-5	-	TRBJ1-5	CASSYSAQGDQPQHF	TGTGCCAGCAGTTACTCGGCCCAAGGGGATCAGCCCCAGCATTTT
-	TRBV19	-	TRBJ1-4	CASSTRGVTTNEKLFF	TGTGCCAGTAGTACCCGGGGGGTAACAACTAATGAAAAACTGTTTTTT
TRBD1	TRBV24-1	-	TRBJ1-2	CATSDSGDRLSANYGYTF	TGTGCCACCAGTGATTCGGGGGACAGGCTATCAGCTAACTATGGCTACACCTTC
-	TRBV6-2/TRBV6-3	-	TRBJ2-7	CASTPLKGSAGMYEQYF	TGTGCCAGCACCCCACTGAAGGGTTCAGCGGGCATGTACGAGCAGTACTTC
-	TRBV7-3	-	TRBJ2-6	CASSQVGANVLTF	TGTGCCAGCAGCCAGGTTGGAGCCAACGTCCTGACTTTC
-	TRBV5-1	few	TRBJ2-1	CASSLIGGNEQFF	TGCGCCAGCAGCTTGATTGGAGGCAATGAGCAGTTCTTC
-	TRBV20-1	-	TRBJ2-5	CSASERAQETQYF	TGCAGTGCAAGTGAGCGGGCCCAAGAGACCCAGTACTTC
TRBD1	TRBV28	-	TRBJ2-2	CASRPTYGTGYTGELFF	TGTGCCAGCAGACCAACATACGGGACAGGGTACACCGGGGAGCTGTTTTTT
-	TRBV18	-	TRBJ1-2	CASSPSPWGYTF	TGTGCCAGCTCACCTAGTCCCTGGGGCTACACCTTC
-	TRBV27	-	TRBJ2-5	CASSLSSGASQETQYF	TGTGCCAGCAGTTTATCGTCCGGTGCGTCCCAAGAGACCCAGTACTTC
TRBD1	TRBV7-9	-	TRBJ1-2	CASRRQGIFGYTF	TGTGCCAGCAGACGACAGGGGATTTTTGGCTACACCTTC
-	TRBV9	-	TRBJ2-3	CASSVDPTTDTQYF	TGTGCCAGCAGCGTAGACCCTACCACAGATACGCAGTATTTT
-	TRBV27	-	TRBJ1-2	CASSTTGTIGYTF	TGTGCCAGCTCTACCACAGGGACGATCGGCTACACCTTC
-	TRBV6-5	-	TRBJ2-3	CASSQRGGTDTQYF	TGTGCCAGCAGCCAACGGGGAGGCACAGATACGCAGTATTTT